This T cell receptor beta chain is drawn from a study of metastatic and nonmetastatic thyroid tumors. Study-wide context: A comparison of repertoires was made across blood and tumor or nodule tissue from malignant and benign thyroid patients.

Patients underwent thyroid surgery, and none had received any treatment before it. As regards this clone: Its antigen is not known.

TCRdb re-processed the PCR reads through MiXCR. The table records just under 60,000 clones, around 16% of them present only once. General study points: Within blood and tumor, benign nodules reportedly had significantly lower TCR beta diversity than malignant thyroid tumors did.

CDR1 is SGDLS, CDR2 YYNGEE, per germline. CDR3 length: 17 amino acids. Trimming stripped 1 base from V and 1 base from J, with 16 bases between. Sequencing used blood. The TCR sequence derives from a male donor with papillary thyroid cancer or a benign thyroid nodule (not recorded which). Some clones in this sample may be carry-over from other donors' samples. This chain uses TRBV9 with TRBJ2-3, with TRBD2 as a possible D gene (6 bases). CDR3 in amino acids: CASSVSPPGLGTDTQYF. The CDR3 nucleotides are TGTGCCAGCAGCGTATCCCCTCCGGGACTGGGCACAGATACGCAGTATTTT.